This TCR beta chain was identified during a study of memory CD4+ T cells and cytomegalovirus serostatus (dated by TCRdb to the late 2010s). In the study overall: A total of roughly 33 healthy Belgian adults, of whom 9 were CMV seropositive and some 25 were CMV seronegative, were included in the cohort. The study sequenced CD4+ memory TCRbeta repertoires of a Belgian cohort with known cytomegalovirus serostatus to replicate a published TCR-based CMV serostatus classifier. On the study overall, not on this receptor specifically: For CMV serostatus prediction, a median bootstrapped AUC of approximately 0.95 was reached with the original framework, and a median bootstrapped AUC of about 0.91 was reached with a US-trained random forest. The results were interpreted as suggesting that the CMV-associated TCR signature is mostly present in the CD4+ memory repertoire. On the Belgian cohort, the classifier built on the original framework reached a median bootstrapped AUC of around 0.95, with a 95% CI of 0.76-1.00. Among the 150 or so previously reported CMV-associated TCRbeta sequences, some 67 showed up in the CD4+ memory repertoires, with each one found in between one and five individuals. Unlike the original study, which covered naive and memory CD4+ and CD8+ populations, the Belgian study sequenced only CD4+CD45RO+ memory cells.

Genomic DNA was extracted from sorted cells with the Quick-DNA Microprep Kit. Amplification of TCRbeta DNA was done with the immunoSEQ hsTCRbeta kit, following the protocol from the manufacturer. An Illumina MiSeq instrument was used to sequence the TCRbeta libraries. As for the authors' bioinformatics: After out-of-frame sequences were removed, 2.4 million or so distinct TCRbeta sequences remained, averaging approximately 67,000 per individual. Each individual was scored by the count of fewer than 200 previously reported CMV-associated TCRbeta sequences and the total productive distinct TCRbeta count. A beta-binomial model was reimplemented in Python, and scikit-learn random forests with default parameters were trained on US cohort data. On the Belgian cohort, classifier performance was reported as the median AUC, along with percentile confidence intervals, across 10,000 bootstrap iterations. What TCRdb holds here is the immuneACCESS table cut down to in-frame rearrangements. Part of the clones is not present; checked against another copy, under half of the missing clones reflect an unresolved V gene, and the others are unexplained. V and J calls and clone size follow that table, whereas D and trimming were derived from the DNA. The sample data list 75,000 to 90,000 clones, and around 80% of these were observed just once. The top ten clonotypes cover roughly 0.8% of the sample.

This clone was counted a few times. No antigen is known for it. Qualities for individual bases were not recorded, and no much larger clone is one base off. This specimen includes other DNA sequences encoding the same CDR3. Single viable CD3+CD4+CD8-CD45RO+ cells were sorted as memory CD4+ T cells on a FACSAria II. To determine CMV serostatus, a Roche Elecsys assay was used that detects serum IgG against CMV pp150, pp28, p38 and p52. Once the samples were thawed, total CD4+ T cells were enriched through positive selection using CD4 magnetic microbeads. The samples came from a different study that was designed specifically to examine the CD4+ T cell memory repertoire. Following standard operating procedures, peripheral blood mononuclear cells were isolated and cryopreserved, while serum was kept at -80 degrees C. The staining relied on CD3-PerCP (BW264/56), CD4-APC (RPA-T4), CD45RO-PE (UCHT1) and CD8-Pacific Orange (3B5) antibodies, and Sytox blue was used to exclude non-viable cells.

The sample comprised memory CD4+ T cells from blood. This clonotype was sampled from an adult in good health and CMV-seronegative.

The DNA is TGTGCCTGGACGGGGGCAGATACGCAGTATTTT. This encodes CAWTGADTQYF. The rearrangement combines TRBV30 with TRBJ2-3; perhaps TRBD2 is the D gene, with 6 bases matching. CDR3 length: 11 amino acids, cysteine to phenylalanine. Only the CDR3 region is kept as DNA, spanning 33 bases read in frame from base 1. As encoded in the germline V gene (reference sequence), CDR1 is GTSNPN while CDR2 is SVGIG. V is reduced by 4 bases and J by 4 bases, leaving a spacing of 6 bases between them.